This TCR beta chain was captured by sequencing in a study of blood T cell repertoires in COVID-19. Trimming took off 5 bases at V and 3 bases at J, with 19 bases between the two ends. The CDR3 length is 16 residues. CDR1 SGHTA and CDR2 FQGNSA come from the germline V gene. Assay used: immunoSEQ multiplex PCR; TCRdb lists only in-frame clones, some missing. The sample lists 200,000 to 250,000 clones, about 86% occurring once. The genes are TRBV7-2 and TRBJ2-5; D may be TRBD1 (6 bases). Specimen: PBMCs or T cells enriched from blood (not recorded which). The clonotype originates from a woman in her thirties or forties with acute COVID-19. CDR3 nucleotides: TGTGCCAGCAGCCCCCTCCCAAATACAGGGAAAGAGACCCAGTACTTC. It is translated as CASSPLPNTGKETQYF.